This T cell receptor (beta chain) originates from a study of identical twins. Study outcomes and limitations: Conclusions rested on cross-sectional statistics rather than following the same donors. Fewer insertions were carried by abundant cord blood beta clonotypes, but none was seen in memory repertoires. Analyses of zero insertions could, in part, be confounded by invariant MAIT and iNKT cells.

With respect to this clonotype: Antigen specificity is unknown.

The cDNA had a unique molecular identifier and a template-switch universal primer site. TCRdb reanalysed the 5' RACE reads using MiXCR and keeps one entry per CDR3 protein. Of 500,000 or so distinct CDR3 sequences in the sample, approximately 15% were seen once. V was shortened by 0 bases and J by 4 bases, with 5 bases between the two germline ends. This CDR3 region has 14 residues. Germline V lookup: CDR1 SGHRS, CDR2 YFSETQ. This same sample was also taken into another study, of yellow fever vaccine responses in identical twins.

The clonotype comes from a woman between 18 and 29 years old in good health. The rearrangement joins TRBV5-1 to TRBJ1-6; D is undetermined. What was sequenced was CD4+ T cells sorted from blood. Here the CDR3 reads CASSLEQYNSPLHF. The CDR3 nucleotides are TGCGCCAGCAGCTTGGAGCAATATAATTCACCCCTCCACTTT. The complete variable domain, with remaining parts taken from reference TRBV5-1 and TRBJ1-6, reads KAGVTQTPRYLIKTRGQQVTLSCSPISGHRSVSWYQQTPGQGLQFLFEYFSETQRNKGNFPGRFSGRQFSNSRSEMNVSTLELGDSALYLCASSLEQYNSPLHFGNGTRLTVT.